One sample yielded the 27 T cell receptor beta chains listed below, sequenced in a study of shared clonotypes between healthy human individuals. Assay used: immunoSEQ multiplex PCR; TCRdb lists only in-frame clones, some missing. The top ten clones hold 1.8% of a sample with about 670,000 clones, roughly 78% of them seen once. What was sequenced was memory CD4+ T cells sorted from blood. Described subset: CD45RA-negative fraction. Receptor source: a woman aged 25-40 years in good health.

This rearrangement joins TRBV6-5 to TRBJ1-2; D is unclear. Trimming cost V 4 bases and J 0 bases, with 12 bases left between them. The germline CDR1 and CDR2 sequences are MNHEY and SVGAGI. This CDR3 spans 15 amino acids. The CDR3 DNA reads TGTGCCAGCAGTTCCGAATTGTGGTCTAACTATGGCTACACCTTC. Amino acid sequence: CASSSELWSNYGYTF.

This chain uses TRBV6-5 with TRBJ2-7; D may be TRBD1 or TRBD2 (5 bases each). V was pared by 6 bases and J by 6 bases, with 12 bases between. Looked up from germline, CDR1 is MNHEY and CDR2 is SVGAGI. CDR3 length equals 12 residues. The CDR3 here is CASSSRGREQYF. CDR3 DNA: TGTGCCAGCAGCTCACGGGGCCGCGAGCAGTACTTC.

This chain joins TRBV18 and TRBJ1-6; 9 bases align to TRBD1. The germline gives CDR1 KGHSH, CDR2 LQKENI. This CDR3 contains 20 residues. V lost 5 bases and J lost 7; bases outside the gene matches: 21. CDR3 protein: CASSTTSGTGNLARNSPLHF. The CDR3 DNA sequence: TGTGCCAGCTCAACAACGTCCGGGACAGGGAACTTAGCCAGAAATTCACCCCTCCACTTT.

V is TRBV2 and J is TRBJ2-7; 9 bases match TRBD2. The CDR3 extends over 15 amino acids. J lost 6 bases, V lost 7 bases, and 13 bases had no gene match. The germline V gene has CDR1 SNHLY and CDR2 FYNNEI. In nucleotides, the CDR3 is TGTGCCAGCACCCAAAGGGGGCGGGAGGGCCTCGAGCAGTACTTC. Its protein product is CASTQRGREGLEQYF. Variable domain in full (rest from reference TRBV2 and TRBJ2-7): EPEVTQTPSHQVTQMGQEVILRCVPISNHLYFYWYRQILGQKVEFLVSFYNNEISEKSEIFDDQFSVERPDGSNFTLKIRSTKLEDSAMYFCASTQRGREGLEQYFGPGTRLTVT.

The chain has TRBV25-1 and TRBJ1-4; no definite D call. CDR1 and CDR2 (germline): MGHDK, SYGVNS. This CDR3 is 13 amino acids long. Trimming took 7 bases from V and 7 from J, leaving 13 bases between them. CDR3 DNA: TGTGCCAGCACAGACCCTAAAAGTGAAAAACTGTTTTTT. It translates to CASTDPKSEKLFF.

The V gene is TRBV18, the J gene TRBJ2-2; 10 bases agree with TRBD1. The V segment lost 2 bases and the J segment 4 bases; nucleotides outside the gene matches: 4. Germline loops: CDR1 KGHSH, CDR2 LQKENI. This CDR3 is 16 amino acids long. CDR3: CASSPETGGLTGELFF. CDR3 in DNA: TGTGCCAGCTCACCAGAGACAGGGGGCCTCACCGGGGAGCTGTTTTTT.

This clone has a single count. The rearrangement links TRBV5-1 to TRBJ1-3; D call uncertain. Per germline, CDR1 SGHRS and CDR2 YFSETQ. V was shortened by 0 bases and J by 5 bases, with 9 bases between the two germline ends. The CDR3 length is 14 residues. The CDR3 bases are TGCGCCAGCAGCTTGGGGCAGCCAAGAAACACCATATATTTT. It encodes CASSLGQPRNTIYF.

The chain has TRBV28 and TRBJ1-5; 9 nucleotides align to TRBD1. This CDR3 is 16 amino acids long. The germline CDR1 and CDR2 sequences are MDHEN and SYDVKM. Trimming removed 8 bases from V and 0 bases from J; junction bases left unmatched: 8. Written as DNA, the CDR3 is TGTGCCAGCGCCACAGGGGGCGAATATAGCAATCAGCCCCAGCATTTT. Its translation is CASATGGEYSNQPQHF.

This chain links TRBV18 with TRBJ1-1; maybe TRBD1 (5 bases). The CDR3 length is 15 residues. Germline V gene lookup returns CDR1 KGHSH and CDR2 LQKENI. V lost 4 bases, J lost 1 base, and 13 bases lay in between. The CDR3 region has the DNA TGTGCCAGCTCACGAGACGGGACGCAGAACACTGAAGCTTTCTTT. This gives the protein CASSRDGTQNTEAFF.

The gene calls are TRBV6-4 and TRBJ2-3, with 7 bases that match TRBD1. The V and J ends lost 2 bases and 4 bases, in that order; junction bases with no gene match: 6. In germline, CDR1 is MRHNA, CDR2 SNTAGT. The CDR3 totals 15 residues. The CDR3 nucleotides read TGTGCCAGCAGTGACCAGACAGGGCGGTCAGATACGCAGTATTTT. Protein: CASSDQTGRSDTQYF.

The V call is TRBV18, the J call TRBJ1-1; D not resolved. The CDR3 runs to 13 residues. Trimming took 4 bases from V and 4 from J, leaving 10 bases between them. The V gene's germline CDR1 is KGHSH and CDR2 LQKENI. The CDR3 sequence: CASSLGRGTEAFF. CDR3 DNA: TGTGCCAGCTCACTCGGCCGGGGCACTGAAGCTTTCTTT. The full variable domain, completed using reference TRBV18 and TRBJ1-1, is NAGVMQNPRHLVRRRGQEARLRCSPMKGHSHVYWYRQLPEEGLKFMVYLQKENIIDESGMPKERFSAEFPKEGPSILRIQQVVRGDSAAYFCASSLGRGTEAFFGQGTRLTVV.

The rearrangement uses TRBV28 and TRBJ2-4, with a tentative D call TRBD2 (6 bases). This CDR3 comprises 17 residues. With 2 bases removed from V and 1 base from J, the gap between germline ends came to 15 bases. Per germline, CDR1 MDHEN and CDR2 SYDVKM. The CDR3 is CASSLKLRGTAKNIQYF. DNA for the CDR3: TGTGCCAGCAGTTTAAAGCTGCGCGGGACGGCCAAAAACATTCAGTACTTC. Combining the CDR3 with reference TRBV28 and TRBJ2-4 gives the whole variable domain DVKVTQSSRYLVKRTGEKVFLECVQDMDHENMFWYRQDPGLGLRLIYFSYDVKMKEKGDIPEGYSVSREKKERFSLILESASTNQTSMYLCASSLKLRGTAKNIQYFGAGTRLSVL.

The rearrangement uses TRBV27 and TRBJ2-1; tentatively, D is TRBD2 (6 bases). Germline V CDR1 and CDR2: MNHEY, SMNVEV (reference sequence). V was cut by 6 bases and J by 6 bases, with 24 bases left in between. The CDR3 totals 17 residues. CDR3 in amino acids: CASSQTRGGPLSNEQFF. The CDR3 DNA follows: TGTGCCAGCAGCCAAACCCGGGGAGGCCCACTTTCCAATGAGCAGTTCTTC.

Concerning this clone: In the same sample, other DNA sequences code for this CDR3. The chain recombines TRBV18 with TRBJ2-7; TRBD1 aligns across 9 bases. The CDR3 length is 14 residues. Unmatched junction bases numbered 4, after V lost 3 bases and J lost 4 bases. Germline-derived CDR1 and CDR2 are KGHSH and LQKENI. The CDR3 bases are TGTGCCAGCTCACCCGGGACAGGGCGGTACGAGCAGTACTTC. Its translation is CASSPGTGRYEQYF.

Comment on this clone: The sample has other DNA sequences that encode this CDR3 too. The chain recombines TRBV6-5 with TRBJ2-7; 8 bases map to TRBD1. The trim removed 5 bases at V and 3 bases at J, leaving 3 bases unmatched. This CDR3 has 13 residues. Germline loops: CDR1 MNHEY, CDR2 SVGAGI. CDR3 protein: CASSRTGNYEQYF. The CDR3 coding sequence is TGTGCCAGCAGTCGGACAGGGAACTACGAGCAGTACTTC.

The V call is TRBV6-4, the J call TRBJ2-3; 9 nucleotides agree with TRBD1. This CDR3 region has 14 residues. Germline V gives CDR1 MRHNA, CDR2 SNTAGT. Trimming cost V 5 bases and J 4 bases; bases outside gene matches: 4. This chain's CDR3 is CASSRTGEADTQYF. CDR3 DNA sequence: TGTGCCAGCAGTAGGACAGGGGAAGCAGATACGCAGTATTTT.

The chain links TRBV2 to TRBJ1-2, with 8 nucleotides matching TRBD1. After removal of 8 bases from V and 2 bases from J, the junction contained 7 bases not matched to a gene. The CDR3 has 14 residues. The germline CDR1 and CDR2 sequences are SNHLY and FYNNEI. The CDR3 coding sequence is TGTGCCAGCCTAGACAGGGGCCTGAACTATGGCTACACCTTC. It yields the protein CASLDRGLNYGYTF.

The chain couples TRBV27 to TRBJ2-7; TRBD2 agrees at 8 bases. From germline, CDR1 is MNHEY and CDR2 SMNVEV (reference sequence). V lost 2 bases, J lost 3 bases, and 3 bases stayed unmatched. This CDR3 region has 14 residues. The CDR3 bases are TGTGCCAGCAGTTTAACCGGGACTAGCTACGAGCAGTACTTC. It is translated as CASSLTGTSYEQYF.

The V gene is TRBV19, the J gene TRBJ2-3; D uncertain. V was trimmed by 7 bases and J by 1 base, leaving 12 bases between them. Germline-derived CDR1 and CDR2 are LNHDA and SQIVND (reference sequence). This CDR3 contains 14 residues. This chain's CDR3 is CASTPQFGTDTQYF. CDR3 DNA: TGTGCCAGTACCCCGCAGTTCGGCACAGATACGCAGTATTTT. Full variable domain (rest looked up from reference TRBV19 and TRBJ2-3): DGGITQSPKYLFRKEGQNVTLSCEQNLNHDAMYWYRQDPGQGLRLIYYSQIVNDFQKGDIAEGYSVSREKKESFPLTVTSAQKNPTAFYLCASTPQFGTDTQYFGPGTRLTVL.

CDR3 sequence reads: CASSELASGRNEQFF. As DNA, the CDR3 is TGTGCCAGCAGTGAGTTGGCTAGCGGGAGGAATGAGCAGTTCTTC. This chain connects TRBV6-1 to TRBJ2-1; 11 bases are a match to TRBD2. The CDR3 runs 15 residues. Germline CDR1 reads MNHNS; CDR2 reads SASEGT. The junction had 5 bases not matched to a gene; V was cut back by 3 bases and J by 7 bases.

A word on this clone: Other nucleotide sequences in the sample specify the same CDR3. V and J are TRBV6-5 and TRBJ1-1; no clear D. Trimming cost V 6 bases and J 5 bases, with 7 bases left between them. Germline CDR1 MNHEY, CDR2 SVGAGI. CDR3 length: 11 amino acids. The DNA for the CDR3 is TGTGCCAGCAGCCGTGGGACTGAAGCTTTCTTT. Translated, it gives CASSRGTEAFF.

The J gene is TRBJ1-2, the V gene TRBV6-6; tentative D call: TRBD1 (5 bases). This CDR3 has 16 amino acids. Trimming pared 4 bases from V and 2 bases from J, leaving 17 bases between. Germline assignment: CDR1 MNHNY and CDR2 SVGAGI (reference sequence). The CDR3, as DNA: TGTGCCAGCAGTTTGGGGGGTGGGCAGAAGAACTATGGCTACACCTTC. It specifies CASSLGGGQKNYGYTF.

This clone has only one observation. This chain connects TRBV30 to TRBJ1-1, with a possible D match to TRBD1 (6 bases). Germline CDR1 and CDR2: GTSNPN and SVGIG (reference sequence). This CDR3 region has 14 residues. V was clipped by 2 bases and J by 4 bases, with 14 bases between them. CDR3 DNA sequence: TGTGCCTGGAGTCGGGGGCTCGGTCGCACTGAAGCTTTCTTT. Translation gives CAWSRGLGRTEAFF.

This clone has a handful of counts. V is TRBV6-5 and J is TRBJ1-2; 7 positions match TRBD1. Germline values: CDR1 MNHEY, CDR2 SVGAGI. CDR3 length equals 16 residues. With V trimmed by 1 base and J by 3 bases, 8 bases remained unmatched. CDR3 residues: CASSYLRLTGDYGYTF. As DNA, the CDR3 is TGTGCCAGCAGTTACTTAAGGCTTACAGGGGACTATGGCTACACCTTC.

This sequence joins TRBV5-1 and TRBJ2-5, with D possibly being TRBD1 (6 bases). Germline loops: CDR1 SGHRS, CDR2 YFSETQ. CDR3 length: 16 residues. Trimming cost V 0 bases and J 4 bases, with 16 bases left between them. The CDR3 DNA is TGCGCCAGCAGCTTGGGGGGTCGCCGGGACATAGAGACCCAGTACTTC. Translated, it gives CASSLGGRRDIETQYF.

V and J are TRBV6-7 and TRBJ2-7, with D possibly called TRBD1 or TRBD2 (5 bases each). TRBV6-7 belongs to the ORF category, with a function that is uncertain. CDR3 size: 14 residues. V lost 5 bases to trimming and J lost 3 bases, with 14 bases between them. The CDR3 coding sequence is TGTGCCAGCAGTAACCCGGGACCTCTCTACGAGCAGTACTTC. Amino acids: CASSNPGPLYEQYF.

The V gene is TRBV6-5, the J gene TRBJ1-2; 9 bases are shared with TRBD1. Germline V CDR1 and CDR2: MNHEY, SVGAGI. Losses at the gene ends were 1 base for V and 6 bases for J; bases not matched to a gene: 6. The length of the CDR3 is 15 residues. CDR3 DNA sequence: TGTGCCAGCAGTTACTACGACAGGGGGACGGATGGCTACACCTTC. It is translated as CASSYYDRGTDGYTF.